Sequencing of this TCR beta chain was carried out in a study of blood T cell repertoires in COVID-19. Per the original methods: Scientists estimated how many nucleated cells there were by amplifying reference gene primers. Assay: immunoSEQ multiplex PCR; the TCRdb copy retains only in-frame clones and omits some. V and J calls and clone size are given by that table; D and trimming were obtained from the DNA. Counted here are some 240,000 clones, 88% occurring once; the ten biggest clones make up approximately 3.4%. CDR3 length: 15 amino acids. Germline values: CDR1 MGHDK, CDR2 SYGVNS. Trimming took off 1 base at V and 2 bases at J, with 12 bases between the two ends.

The TCR originated in a middle-aged woman who had been exposed to COVID-19. J is TRBJ2-7 and V is TRBV25-1, with D perhaps matching TRBD2 (7 bases). Sequencing was carried out using PBMCs or T cells enriched from blood (not recorded which). The CDR3: CASSELRGGTYEQYF. CDR3 DNA sequence: TGTGCCAGCAGTGAATTAAGGGGGGGAACCTACGAGCAGTACTTC.